This T cell receptor beta chain was captured by sequencing in a study of control samples from healthy donors and cancer patients. Generated by immunoSEQ multiplex PCR, the TCRdb table keeps only in-frame clones and is missing some. In the table there are just over 150,000 clones, nearly 95% of which are singletons. The CDR3 is 15 amino acids. Germline V gives CDR1 LNHNV, CDR2 YYDKDF (reference sequence). V was pared by 3 bases and J by 0 bases, with 3 bases of the junction left unmatched. Sequenced material: blood. This sequence originates from a man in his fifties or sixties in good health. The V gene is TRBV15, the J gene TRBJ2-7; TRBD1 matches at 9 bases. CDR3 bases: TGTGCCACCAGCAGGGACAGGGGTTACTCCTACGAGCAGTACTTC. This gives the protein CATSRDRGYSYEQYF.